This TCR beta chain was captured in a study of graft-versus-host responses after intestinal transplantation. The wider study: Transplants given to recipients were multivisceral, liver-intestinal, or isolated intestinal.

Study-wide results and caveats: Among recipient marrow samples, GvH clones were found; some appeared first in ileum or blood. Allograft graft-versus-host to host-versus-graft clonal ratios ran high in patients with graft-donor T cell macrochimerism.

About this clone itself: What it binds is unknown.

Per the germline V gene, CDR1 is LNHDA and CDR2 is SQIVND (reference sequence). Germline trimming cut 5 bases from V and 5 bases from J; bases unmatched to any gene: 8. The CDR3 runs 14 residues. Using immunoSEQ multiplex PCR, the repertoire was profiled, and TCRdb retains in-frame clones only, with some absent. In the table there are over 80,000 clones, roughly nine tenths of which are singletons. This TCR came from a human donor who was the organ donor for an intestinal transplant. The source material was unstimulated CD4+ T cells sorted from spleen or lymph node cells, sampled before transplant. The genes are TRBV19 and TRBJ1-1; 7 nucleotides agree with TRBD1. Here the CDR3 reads CASSPGTVVTEAFF. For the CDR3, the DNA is TGTGCCAGTAGTCCCGGGACAGTGGTAACTGAAGCTTTCTTT. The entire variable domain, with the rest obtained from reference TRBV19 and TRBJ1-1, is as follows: DGGITQSPKYLFRKEGQNVTLSCEQNLNHDAMYWYRQDPGQGLRLIYYSQIVNDFQKGDIAEGYSVSREKKESFPLTVTSAQKNPTAFYLCASSPGTVVTEAFFGQGTRLTVV.